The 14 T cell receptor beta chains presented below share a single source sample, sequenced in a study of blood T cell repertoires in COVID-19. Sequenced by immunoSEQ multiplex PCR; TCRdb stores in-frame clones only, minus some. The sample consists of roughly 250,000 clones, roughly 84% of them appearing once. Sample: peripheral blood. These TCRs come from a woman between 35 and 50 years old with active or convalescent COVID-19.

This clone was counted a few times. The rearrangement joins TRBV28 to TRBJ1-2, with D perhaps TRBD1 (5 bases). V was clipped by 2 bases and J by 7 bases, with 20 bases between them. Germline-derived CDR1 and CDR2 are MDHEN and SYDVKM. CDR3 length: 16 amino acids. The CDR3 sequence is CASSLEGLQLGGGYTF. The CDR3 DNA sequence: TGTGCCAGCAGTTTAGAGGGCCTCCAGCTCGGGGGTGGCTACACCTTC.

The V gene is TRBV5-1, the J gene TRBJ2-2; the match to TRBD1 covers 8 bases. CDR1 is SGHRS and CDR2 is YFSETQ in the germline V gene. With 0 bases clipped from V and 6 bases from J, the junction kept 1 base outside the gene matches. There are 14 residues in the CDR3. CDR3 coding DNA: TGCGCCAGCAGCTTGGTACAGGGGGCCGGGGAGCTGTTTTTT. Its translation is CASSLVQGAGELFF. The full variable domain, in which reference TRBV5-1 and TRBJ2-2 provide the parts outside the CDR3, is KAGVTQTPRYLIKTRGQQVTLSCSPISGHRSVSWYQQTPGQGLQFLFEYFSETQRNKGNFPGRFSGRQFSNSRSEMNVSTLELGDSALYLCASSLVQGAGELFFGEGSRLTVL.

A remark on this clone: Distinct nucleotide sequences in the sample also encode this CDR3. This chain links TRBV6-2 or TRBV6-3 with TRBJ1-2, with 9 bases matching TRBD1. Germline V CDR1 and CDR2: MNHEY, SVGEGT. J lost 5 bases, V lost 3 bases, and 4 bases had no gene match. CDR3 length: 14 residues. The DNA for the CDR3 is TGTGCCAGCAGTTATCTGGACAGGGGATATGGCTACACCTTC. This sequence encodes CASSYLDRGYGYTF.

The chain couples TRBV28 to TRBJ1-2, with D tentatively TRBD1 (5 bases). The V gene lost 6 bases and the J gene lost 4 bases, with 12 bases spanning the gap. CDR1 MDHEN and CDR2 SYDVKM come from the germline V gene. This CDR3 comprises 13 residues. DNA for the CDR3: TGTGCCAGCAGGACAGACAGTTCCTATGGCTACACCTTC. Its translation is CASRTDSSYGYTF.

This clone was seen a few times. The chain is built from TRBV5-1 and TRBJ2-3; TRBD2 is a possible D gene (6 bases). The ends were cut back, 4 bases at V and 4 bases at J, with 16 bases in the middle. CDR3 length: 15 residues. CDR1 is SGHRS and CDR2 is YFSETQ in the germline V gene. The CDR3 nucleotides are TGCGCCAGCAGCCCCGGAGGGGCTTGGGCAGATACGCAGTATTTT. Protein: CASSPGGAWADTQYF.

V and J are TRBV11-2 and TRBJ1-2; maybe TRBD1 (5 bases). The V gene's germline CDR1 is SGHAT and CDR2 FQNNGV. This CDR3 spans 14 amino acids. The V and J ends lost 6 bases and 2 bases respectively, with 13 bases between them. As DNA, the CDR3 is TGTGCCAGCAGTCCCTCGGGGGGAAACTATGGCTACACCTTC. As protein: CASSPSGGNYGYTF.

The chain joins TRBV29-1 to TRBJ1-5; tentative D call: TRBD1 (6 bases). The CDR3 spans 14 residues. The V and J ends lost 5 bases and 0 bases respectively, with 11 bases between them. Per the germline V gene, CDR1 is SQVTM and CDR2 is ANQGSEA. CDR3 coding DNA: TGCAGCGTTCCCCGGGACACTAGCAATCAGCCCCAGCATTTT. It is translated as CSVPRDTSNQPQHF.

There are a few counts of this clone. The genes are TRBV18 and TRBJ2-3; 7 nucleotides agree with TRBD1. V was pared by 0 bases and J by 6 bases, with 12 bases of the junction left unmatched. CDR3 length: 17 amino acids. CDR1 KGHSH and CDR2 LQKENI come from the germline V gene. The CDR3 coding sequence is TGTGCCAGCTCACCACCGGGTCGACAGGGAGATAAGGATACGCAGTATTTT. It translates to CASSPPGRQGDKDTQYF.

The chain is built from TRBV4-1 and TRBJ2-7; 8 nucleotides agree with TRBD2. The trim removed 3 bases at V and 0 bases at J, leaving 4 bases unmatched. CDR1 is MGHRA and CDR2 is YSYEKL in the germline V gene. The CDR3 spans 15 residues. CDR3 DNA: TGCGCCAGCAGCCACCCCGGGGGGGTCTCCTACGAGCAGTACTTC. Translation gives CASSHPGGVSYEQYF.

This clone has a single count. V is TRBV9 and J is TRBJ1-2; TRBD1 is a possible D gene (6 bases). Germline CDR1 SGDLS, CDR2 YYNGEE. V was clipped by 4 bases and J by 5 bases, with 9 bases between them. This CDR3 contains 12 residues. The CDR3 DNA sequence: TGTGCCAGCAGCCCGCAGGGGTATGGCTACACCTTC. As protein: CASSPQGYGYTF. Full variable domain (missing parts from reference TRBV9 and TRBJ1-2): DSGVTQTPKHLITATGQRVTLRCSPRSGDLSVYWYQQSLDQGLQFLIQYYNGEERAKGNILERFSAQQFPDLHSELNLSSLELGDSALYFCASSPQGYGYTFGSGTRLTVV.

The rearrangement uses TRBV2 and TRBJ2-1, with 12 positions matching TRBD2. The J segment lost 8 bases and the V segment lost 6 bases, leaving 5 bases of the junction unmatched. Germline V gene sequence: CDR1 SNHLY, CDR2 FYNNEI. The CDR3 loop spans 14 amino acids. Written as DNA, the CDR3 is TGTGCCAGCAGCGCTAGCGGGGGGGACGATGAGCAGTTCTTC. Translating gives CASSASGGDDEQFF.

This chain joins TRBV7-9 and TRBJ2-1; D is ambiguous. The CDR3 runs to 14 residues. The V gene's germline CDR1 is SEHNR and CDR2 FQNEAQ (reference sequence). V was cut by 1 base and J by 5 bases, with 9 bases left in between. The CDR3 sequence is CASSLVGEDNEQFF. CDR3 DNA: TGTGCCAGCAGCTTAGTGGGCGAAGACAATGAGCAGTTCTTC.

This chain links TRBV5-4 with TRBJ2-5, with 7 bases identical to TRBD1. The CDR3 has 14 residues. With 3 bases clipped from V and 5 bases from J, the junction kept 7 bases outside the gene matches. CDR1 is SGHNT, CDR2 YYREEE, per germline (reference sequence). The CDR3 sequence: CASSSKGAVETQYF. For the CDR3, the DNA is TGTGCCAGCAGCTCGAAGGGGGCGGTGGAGACCCAGTACTTC. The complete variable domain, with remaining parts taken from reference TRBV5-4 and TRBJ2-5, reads ETGVTQSPTHLIKTRGQQVTLRCSSQSGHNTVSWYQQALGQGPQFIFQYYREEENGRGNFPPRFSGLQFPNYSSELNVNALELDDSALYLCASSSKGAVETQYFGPGTRLLVL.

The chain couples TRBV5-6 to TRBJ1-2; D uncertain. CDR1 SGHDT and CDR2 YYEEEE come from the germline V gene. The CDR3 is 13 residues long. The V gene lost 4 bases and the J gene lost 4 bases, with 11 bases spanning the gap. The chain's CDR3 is CASSLDGVYGYTF. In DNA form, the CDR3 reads TGTGCCAGCAGCCTAGACGGAGTCTATGGCTACACCTTC.